This T cell receptor (beta chain) was identified during a study of beta chain features in type 1 diabetes. Study-wide results and caveats: Individuals with type 1 diabetes displayed fewer insertions and more deletions at VDJ junctions.

Comment on this clone: Its antigen is unidentified.

Reverse transcription of all isolated RNA meant that expressed TCRB transcripts were sequenced. The protocol was immunoSEQ multiplex PCR, while the TCRdb copy is restricted to in-frame clones and leaves out a portion. The sample includes fewer than 200,000 clones, about 7.3% of them seen just once. CD45RO/CCR7/CD25/CD127/CD95/CD27 separated CD4+ naive, central memory, regulatory and stem cell-like memory cells by sorting. The V and J ends lost 5 bases and 1 base, in that order; junction bases with no gene match: 5. The CDR3 extends over 14 amino acids. Per germline, CDR1 SGHTA and CDR2 FQGNSA. The TCR comes from a young man in good health. Sample: central memory CD4+ T cells from blood. The rearrangement uses TRBV7-2 and TRBJ2-7; the match to TRBD1 covers 7 bases. The CDR3 sequence is CASSPRQGSYEQYF. CDR3 DNA: TGTGCCAGCAGCCCCCGACAGGGATCCTACGAGCAGTACTTC.